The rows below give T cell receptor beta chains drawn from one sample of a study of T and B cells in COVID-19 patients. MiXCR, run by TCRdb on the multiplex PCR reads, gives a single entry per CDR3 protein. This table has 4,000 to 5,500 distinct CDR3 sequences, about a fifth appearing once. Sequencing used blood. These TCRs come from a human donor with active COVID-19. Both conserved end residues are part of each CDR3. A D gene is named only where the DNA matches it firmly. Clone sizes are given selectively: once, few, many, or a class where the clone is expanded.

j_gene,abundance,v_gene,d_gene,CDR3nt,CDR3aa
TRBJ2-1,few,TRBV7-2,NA,TGTGCCAGCAGCTCATTACAGGGTGGTGAGCAGTTCTTC,CASSSLQGGEQFF
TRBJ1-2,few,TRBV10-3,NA,TGTGCCATCAGTGAAAAGGGGGGTTATGGCTACACCTTC,CAISEKGGYGYTF
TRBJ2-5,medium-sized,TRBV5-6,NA,TGTGCCAGCAGCTTGGCAGTCAAAGAGACCCAGTACTTC,CASSLAVKETQYF
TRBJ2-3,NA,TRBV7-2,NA,TGTGCCAGCAGCTTAGGGGCCAGCTCCTTAAACACAGATACGCAGTATTTT,CASSLGASSLNTDTQYF
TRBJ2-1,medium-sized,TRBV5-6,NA,TGTGCCAGCAGCTGGGCCGCGGGTCTAAAGTTCTTC,CASSWAAGLKFF
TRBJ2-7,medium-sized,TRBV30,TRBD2,TGTGCCTGGAGACTAGCGGGAGGGCTCTACGAGCAGTACTTC,CAWRLAGGLYEQYF
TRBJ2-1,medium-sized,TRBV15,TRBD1,TGTGCCACCAGCAGAGATCGGAACAGGGGGACGATAGGCAATGAGCAGTTCTTC,CATSRDRNRGTIGNEQFF
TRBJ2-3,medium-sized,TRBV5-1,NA,TGCGCCAGCAGCTTACTTGTGGATACGCAGTATTTT,CASSLLVDTQYF
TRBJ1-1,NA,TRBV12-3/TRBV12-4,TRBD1,TGTGCCAGCAGATCCGACAGGGGGCGTATTGAAGCTTTCTTT,CASRSDRGRIEAFF
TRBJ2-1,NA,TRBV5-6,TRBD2,TGTGCCAGCATCGTGCGCGGGGGGCTAGTAGGTGATGAGCAGTTCTTC,CASIVRGGLVGDEQFF
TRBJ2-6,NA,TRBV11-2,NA,TGTGCCAGCAGCTTAGACCCTGGGAGGCGGGGGGCCAACGTCCTGACTTTC,CASSLDPGRRGANVLTF
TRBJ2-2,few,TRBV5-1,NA,TGCGCCAGCAGCTTGGACCAGGGTGTCACCGGGGAGCTGTTTTTT,CASSLDQGVTGELFF
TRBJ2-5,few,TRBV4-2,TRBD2,TGTGCCAGCAGCCAAGACGGAGCGGGAGTCGTGGAGACCCAGTACTTC,CASSQDGAGVVETQYF
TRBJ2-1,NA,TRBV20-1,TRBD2,TGCAGTGCTAGAGATTGGGCGGGAGGGCCCCTCAATGAGCAGTTCTTC,CSARDWAGGPLNEQFF
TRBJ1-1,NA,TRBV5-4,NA,TGTGCCAGCAGCCTCTCCTTGGGGCGGGACACTGAAGCTTTCTTT,CASSLSLGRDTEAFF
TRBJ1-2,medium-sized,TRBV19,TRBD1,TGTGCCAGTAGTACAAGGACAGGGGCCAGTAACTATGGCTACACCTTC,CASSTRTGASNYGYTF
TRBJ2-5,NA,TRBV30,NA,TGTGCCTGGAGTCTTGGGACGAAGGGAGAGACCCAGTACTTC,CAWSLGTKGETQYF
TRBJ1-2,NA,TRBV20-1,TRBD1,TGCAGTGCTAGAGCTGCGACAGGGTCTGGTGGCTACACCTTC,CSARAATGSGGYTF
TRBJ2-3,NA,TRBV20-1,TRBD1,TGCAGTGCTCAGGGGGGCAGGGGGCGAACAGATACGCAGTATTTT,CSAQGGRGRTDTQYF
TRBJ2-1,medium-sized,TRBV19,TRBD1,TGTGCCAGTAGTGACCCACAGGGGGTCATAAACAATGAGCAGTTCTTC,CASSDPQGVINNEQFF
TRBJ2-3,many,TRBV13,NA,TGTGCCAGCAGCTTAGGCGATTATGTTGACGGGAGTGGTACAGATACGCAGTATTTT,CASSLGDYVDGSGTDTQYF
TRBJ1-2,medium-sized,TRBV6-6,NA,TGTGCCAGCAGAACCGACAGAGCTAACTATGGCTACACCTTC,CASRTDRANYGYTF
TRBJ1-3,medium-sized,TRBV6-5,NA,TGTGCCAGCACAACCCTTCGGGGGGCTAACACCATATATTTT,CASTTLRGANTIYF
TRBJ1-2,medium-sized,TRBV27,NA,TGTGCCAGCAGTTTATGGGGAGGGTATGGCTACACCTTC,CASSLWGGYGYTF
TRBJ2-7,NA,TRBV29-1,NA,TGCAGCGTTGGGACAACCTACGAGCAGTACTTC,CSVGTTYEQYF
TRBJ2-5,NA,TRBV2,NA,TGTGCCAGCAGTGTTGGGTATAAGGGTATGGAGACCCAGTACTTC,CASSVGYKGMETQYF
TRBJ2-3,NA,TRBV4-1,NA,TGCGCCAGCAGCCAAGACGGGAGCACAGATACGCAGTATTTT,CASSQDGSTDTQYF
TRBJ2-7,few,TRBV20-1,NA,TGCAGTGTTACTCTACAGGGAGACAACGAGCAGTACTTC,CSVTLQGDNEQYF
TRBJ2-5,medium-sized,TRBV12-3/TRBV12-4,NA,TGTGCCAGTTCAGAGGCAGAGACCCAGTACTTC,CASSEAETQYF
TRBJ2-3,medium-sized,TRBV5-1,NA,TGCGCCAGCAGCTTGTCGGCCGGCACAGATACGCAGTATTTT,CASSLSAGTDTQYF
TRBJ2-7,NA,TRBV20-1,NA,TGCAGTGCTAGTCAGTCCTACGAGCAGTACTTC,CSASQSYEQYF
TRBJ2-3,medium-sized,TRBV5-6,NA,TGTGCCAGCAGTGGGGACTTTCCCACAGATACGCAGTATTTT,CASSGDFPTDTQYF
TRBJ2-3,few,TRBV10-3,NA,TGTGCCATCAGTGACGGTCCCACAGATACGCAGTATTTT,CAISDGPTDTQYF
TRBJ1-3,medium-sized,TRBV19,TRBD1,TGTGCCAGTGTTACAGGGGGCTCTGGAAACACCATATATTTT,CASVTGGSGNTIYF
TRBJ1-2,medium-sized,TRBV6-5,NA,TGTGCCGTCCATGGACAGTACTATGGCTACACCTTC,CAVHGQYYGYTF
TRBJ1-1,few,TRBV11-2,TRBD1,TGTGCCAGCAGCTTAGGGAGGACAGGAGAAGCTTTCTTT,CASSLGRTGEAFF
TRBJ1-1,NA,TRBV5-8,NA,TGTGCCAGCAGCTTGGAACCAGGACGAAGCACTGAAGCTTTCTTT,CASSLEPGRSTEAFF
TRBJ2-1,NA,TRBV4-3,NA,TGCGCCAGCAGCCAAGAGACCACCGGCCGCTCCTACAATGAGCAGTTCTTC,CASSQETTGRSYNEQFF
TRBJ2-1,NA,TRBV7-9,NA,TGTGCCAGCAGCCCCAATTTGGGGAATGAGCAGTTCTTC,CASSPNLGNEQFF
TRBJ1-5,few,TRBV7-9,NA,TGTGCCAGCAGCCTGGGGGGGGGGGGCAATCAGCCCCAGCATTTT,CASSLGGGGNQPQHF
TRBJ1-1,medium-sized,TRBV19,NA,TGTGCCAGTAGCAGACAGTTCACTGAAGCTTTCTTT,CASSRQFTEAFF
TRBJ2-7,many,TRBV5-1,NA,TGCGCCAGCAGCTCCGGGACGGAATCCTACGAGCAGTACTTC,CASSSGTESYEQYF
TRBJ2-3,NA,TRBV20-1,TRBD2,TGCAGTGCGAGACTAGCGGGGGGCCTGCGCGGGTGGGGTACGCAGTATTTT,CSARLAGGLRGWGTQYF
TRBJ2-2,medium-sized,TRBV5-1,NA,TGCGCCAGCAGCCACCGGGAGAGCAGCACCGGGGAGCTGTTTTTT,CASSHRESSTGELFF
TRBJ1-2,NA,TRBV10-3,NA,TGTGCCATCAGTCCCGACACGCCCTATGGGGGCTACACCTTC,CAISPDTPYGGYTF
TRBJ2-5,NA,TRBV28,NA,TGTGCCACCTCTTCTTCGGGGGTAAAGGGAGAGACCCAGTACTTC,CATSSSGVKGETQYF
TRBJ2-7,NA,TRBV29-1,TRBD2,TGCAGCGTTGCCTCCGGGACTAGCCGATACGAGCAGTACTTC,CSVASGTSRYEQYF
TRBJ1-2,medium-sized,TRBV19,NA,TGTGCCAGTACCGCAGACCATACTAACTATGGCTACACCTTC,CASTADHTNYGYTF
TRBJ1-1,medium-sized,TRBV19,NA,TGTGCCAGTAGTTTCCTAGGGTACACTGAAGCTTTCTTT,CASSFLGYTEAFF
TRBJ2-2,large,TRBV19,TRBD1,TGTGCCAGTAGTATGACAGGGAGAACCGGGGAGCTGTTTTTT,CASSMTGRTGELFF
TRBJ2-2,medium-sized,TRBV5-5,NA,TGTGCCAGCAGCTTGGAAGGGGGACCCGGGGAGCTGTTTTTT,CASSLEGGPGELFF
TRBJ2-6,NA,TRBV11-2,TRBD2,TGTGCCAGCAGCTTAGACCCTGGGAGGCGGGGGGCCAACATCCTGACTTTC,CASSLDPGRRGANILTF
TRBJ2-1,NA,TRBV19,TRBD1,TGTGCCAGTAGTGCTGGGACAGGGGGAAGTAATGAGCAGTTCTTC,CASSAGTGGSNEQFF
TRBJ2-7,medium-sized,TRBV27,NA,TGTGCCAGCAGCGTGAATCCGGGGCTCCACGAGCAGTACTTC,CASSVNPGLHEQYF
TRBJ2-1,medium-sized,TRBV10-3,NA,TGTGCCATCAGTGACGGCGGGCTAGGCAGGGGAGGTGAGCAGTTCTTC,CAISDGGLGRGGEQFF
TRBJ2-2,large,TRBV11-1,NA,TGTGCCAGAGACGGTACCGGGGAGCTGTTTTTT,CARDGTGELFF
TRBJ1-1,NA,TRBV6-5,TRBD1,TGTGCCAGCAGTCTTAGACAGGGTCTCACTGAAGCTTTCTTT,CASSLRQGLTEAFF